This TCR beta chain derives from a study of CD8+CD57+ T cells in acquired aplastic anemia. This clonotype appeared many times. Patients picked for sequencing had shown CD8+CD57+ cell expansion detected by flow cytometry. The template used for profiling TCR beta VDJ and CDR3 was genomic DNA. Each CDR3 protein gets one entry after TCRdb re-called the reads with MiXCR. In the table there are a few hundred thousand distinct CDR3 sequences, roughly 34% of which are singletons. Germline CDR1 is DFQATT and CDR2 is SNEGSKA (reference sequence). The CDR3 is made up of 11 amino acids. V was shortened by 1 base and J by 4 bases, with 5 bases between the two germline ends.

The TCR comes from a human donor with aplastic anemia. The chain uses TRBV20-1 and TRBJ2-7, with D possibly being TRBD1 or TRBD2 (5 bases each). Sequencing used sorted CD4+, CD8+, or CD8+CD57+ T cells (not recorded which) from PBMCs. CDR3 sequence reads: CSARGGYEQYF. The CDR3 DNA reads as TGCAGTGCTAGAGGGGGGTACGAGCAGTACTTC.